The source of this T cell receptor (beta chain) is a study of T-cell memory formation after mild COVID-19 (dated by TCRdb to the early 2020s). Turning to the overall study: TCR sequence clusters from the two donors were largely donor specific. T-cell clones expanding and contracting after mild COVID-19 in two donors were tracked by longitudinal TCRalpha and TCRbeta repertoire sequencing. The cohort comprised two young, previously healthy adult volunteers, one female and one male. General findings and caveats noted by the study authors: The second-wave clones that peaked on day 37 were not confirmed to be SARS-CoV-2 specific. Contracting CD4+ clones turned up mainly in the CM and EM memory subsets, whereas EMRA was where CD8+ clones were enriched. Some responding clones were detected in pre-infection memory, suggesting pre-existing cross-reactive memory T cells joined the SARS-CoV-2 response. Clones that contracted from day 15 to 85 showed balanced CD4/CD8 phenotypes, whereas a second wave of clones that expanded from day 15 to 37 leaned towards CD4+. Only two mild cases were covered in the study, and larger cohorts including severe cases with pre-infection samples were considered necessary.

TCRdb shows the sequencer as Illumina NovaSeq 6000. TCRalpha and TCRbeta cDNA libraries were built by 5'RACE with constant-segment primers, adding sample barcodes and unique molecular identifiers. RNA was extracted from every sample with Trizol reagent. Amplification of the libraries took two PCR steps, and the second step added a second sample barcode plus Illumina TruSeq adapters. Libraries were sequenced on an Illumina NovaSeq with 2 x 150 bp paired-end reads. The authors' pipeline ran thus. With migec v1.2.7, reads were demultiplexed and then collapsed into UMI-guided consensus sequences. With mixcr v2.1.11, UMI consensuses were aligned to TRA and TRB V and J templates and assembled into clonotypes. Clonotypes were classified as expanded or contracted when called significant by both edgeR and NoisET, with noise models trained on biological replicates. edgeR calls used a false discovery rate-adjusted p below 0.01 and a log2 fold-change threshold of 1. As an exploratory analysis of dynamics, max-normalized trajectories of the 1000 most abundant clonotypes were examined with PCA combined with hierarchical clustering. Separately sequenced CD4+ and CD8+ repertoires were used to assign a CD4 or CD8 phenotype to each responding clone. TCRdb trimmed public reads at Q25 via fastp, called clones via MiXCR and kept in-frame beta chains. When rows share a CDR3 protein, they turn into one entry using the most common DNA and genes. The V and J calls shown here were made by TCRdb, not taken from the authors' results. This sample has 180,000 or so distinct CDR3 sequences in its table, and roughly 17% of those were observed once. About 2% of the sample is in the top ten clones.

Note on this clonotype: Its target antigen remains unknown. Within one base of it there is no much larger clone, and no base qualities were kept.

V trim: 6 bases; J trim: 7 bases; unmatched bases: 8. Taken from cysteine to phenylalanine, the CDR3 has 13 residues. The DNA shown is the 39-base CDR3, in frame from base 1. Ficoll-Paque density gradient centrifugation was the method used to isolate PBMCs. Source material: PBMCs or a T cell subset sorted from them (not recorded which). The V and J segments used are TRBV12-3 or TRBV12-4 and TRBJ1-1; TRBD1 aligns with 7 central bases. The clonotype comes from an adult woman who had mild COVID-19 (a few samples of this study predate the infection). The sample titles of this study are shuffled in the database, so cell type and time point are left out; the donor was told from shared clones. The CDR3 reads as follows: CASSPTGSSEAFF. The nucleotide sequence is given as TGTGCCAGCAGCCCGACAGGGAGTAGTGAAGCTTTCTTT.